This TCR beta chain was recorded in a study of T cells after somatic rescue of genetic block. Germline V lookup: CDR1 LNHNV, CDR2 YYDKDF (reference sequence). After removal of 1 base from V and 5 bases from J, the junction contained 11 bases not matched to a gene. CDR3 size: 17 residues. Sequenced by immunoSEQ multiplex PCR; TCRdb stores in-frame clones only, minus some. The sample lists tens of thousands of clones; approximately 91% were seen once. The sequencing sample was made of peripheral blood mononuclear cells (PBMCs). The receptor was isolated from a man in his thirties or forties. This sequence joins TRBV15 and TRBJ2-7, with 10 bases identical to TRBD1. CDR3 amino acids: CATSRGLGTGERNEQYF. The CDR3 DNA sequence: TGTGCCACCAGCAGAGGATTAGGGACAGGGGAAAGAAACGAGCAGTACTTC.